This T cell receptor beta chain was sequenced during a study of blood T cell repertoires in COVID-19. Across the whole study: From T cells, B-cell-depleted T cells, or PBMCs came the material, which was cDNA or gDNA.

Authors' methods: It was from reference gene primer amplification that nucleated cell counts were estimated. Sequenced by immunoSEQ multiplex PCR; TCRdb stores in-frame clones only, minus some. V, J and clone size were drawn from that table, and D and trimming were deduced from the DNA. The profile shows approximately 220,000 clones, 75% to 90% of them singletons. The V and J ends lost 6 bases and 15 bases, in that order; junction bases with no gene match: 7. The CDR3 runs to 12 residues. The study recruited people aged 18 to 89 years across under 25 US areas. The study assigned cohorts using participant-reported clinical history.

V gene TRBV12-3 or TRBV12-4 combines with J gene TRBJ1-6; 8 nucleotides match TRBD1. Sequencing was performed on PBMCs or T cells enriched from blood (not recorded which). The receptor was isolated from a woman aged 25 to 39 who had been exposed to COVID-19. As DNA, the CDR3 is TGTGCCAGCAGCCCGACAGGGGCCAGCCTCCACTTT. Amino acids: CASSPTGASLHF.